Listed here are 5 T cell receptor beta chains from one sample, sequenced in a study of blood T cell repertoires in COVID-19. Only in-frame clones appear in the TCRdb table, and some are missing; sequencing was by immunoSEQ multiplex PCR. The sample yields under 300,000 clones, more than 75% seen once. Sequences were obtained from PBMCs or T cells enriched from blood (not recorded which). These receptor sequences come from a woman between 45 and 60 years old who had recovered from COVID-19.

J is TRBJ1-1 and V is TRBV29-1, with D perhaps matching TRBD1 (6 bases). Trimming cost V 0 bases and J 5 bases, with 13 bases left between them. CDR3 size: 14 residues. From germline, CDR1 is SQVTM and CDR2 ANQGSEA. The CDR3 loop is CSVEDGNRVTEAFF. CDR3 DNA sequence: TGCAGCGTTGAAGATGGCAACAGGGTAACTGAAGCTTTCTTT.

J is TRBJ1-5 and V is TRBV19; TRBD1 aligns across 7 bases. Trimming took 6 bases from V and 5 from J; bases not matched to a gene: 7. The CDR3 runs 14 residues. In germline, CDR1 is LNHDA, CDR2 SQIVND (reference sequence). The CDR3 loop reads CASSVATGYQPQHF. DNA for the CDR3: TGTGCCAGTAGCGTAGCGACAGGGTATCAGCCCCAGCATTTT.

In nucleotides, the CDR3 is TGTGCCAGCAGCTTAGGGGGACAGGGAAGGCACGAGCAGTACTTC. It codes for CASSLGGQGRHEQYF. V usage is TRBV7-9 and J usage is TRBJ2-7; 9 nucleotides align to TRBD1. Trimming cost V 1 base and J 5 bases; bases outside gene matches: 6. The CDR3 loop spans 15 amino acids. Germline V CDR1 and CDR2: SEHNR, FQNEAQ (reference sequence).

The chain recombines TRBV29-1 with TRBJ1-4; D gene unclear. The CDR3 runs to 15 residues. Germline-derived CDR1 and CDR2 are SQVTM and ANQGSEA. V was trimmed by 5 bases and J by 0 bases, leaving 13 bases between them. The CDR3 region is CSVKWTFATNEKLFF. DNA of the CDR3: TGCAGCGTTAAGTGGACTTTTGCAACTAATGAAAAACTGTTTTTT.

The chain carries TRBV11-2 and TRBJ1-6; TRBD1 might be the D (5 bases). This CDR3 is 15 amino acids long. V lost 2 bases and J 5 bases, leaving 10 bases between the germline ends. Germline loops: CDR1 SGHAT, CDR2 FQNNGV. The CDR3 DNA sequence: TGTGCCAGCAGCTTACAGGCAGGGAATAATTCACCCCTCCACTTT. As protein: CASSLQAGNNSPLHF.